A single sample gave rise to the 10 T cell receptor beta chains below, sequenced in a study of sequential checkpoint blockade in melanoma. Treatment noted: randomized to nivolumab then ipilimumab (arm A) or the reverse (arm B). TCRdb keeps only in-frame clones here, not all; method: immunoSEQ multiplex PCR. The sample has around 10,000 clones, about 26% seen once. Sequenced here: tumor tissue (inferred from file names), sampled from a patient given nivolumab and ipilimumab in sequence. These receptors were collected from a human donor with melanoma.

This clone was recorded many times. CDR3 amino acids: CASSPVQTNTEAFF. CDR3 DNA sequence: TGTGCCAGCAGCCCGGTTCAGACGAACACTGAAGCTTTCTTT. V and J are TRBV11-3 and TRBJ1-1; D remains unclear. Per the germline V gene, CDR1 is SGHNT and CDR2 is YENEEA. V was pared by 5 bases and J by 1 base, with 11 bases between. This CDR3 spans 14 amino acids. Together with reference TRBV11-3 and TRBJ1-1, the CDR3 gives the full variable domain: EAGVVQSPRYKIIEKKQPVAFWCNPISGHNTLYWYLQNLGQGPELLIRYENEEAVDDSQLPKDRFSAERLKGVDSTLKIQPAELGDSAVYLCASSPVQTNTEAFFGQGTRLTVV.

This clone was seen a handful of times. This rearrangement joins TRBV6-8 to TRBJ2-3; a possible D gene is TRBD1 (6 bases). The V gene's germline CDR1 is MNHGY and CDR2 SAAAGT. V lost 6 bases, J lost 4 bases, and 17 bases lay in between. This CDR3 region has 15 residues. The CDR3 protein is CASRKGWGPSDTQYF. CDR3 DNA sequence: TGTGCCAGCAGAAAAGGGTGGGGGCCATCAGATACGCAGTATTTT.

The sample holds many counts of this clone. The V call is TRBV9, the J call TRBJ2-3, with 9 bases that match TRBD2. V gave up 0 bases and J gave up 6 bases; unmatched junction bases: 2. The length of the CDR3 is 14 residues. Per germline, CDR1 SGDLS and CDR2 YYNGEE. As DNA, the CDR3 is TGTGCCAGCAGCGTAGAGCGGGGGGCGGATACGCAGTATTTT. The encoded protein is CASSVERGADTQYF.

This chain links TRBV25-1 with TRBJ1-1; no definite D call. Germline loops: CDR1 MGHDK, CDR2 SYGVNS. CDR3 length equals 14 residues. V gave up 5 bases and J gave up 7 bases, with 17 bases separating them. The CDR3 nucleotides read TGTGCCAGCAGTCCCAACCTAAACATGGTTGAAGCTTTCTTT. Residues: CASSPNLNMVEAFF.

The CDR3 is CASTAMGETQYF. The CDR3 DNA follows: TGTGCCAGCACCGCCATGGGGGAGACCCAGTACTTC. The rearrangement links TRBV9 to TRBJ2-5, with D uncertain. CDR1 is SGDLS, CDR2 YYNGEE, per germline. Trimming shortened V by 6 bases and J by 5 bases, and 11 bases separated the two germline ends. The CDR3 is 12 amino acids.

This clone showed up just a few times. The gene calls are TRBV6-8 and TRBJ2-7, with 7 bases aligning to TRBD2. The CDR3 consists of 12 residues. CDR1 MNHGY and CDR2 SAAAGT come from the germline V gene. CDR3 bases: TGTGCTGCGGGGGACCGCGCCCGCGAGCAGTACTTC. It encodes CAAGDRAREQYF.

The chain couples TRBV19 to TRBJ2-1; 10 nucleotides agree with TRBD2. Trimming at V came to 4 bases and at J to 2 bases, leaving 2 bases not matched to a gene. The CDR3 contains 15 residues. In germline, CDR1 is LNHDA, CDR2 SQIVND (reference sequence). As DNA, the CDR3 is TGTGCCAGTAGTACCCTAGCGGGGGCCTACAATGAGCAGTTCTTC. This gives the protein CASSTLAGAYNEQFF.

The chain combines TRBV14 with TRBJ2-5, with 9 nucleotides matching TRBD2. CDR3 length: 15 residues. Losses at the gene ends were 4 bases for V and 4 bases for J; bases not matched to a gene: 7. The germline V gene has CDR1 SGHDN and CDR2 FVKESK. CDR3 loop: CASSPWTSAGETQYF. CDR3 nucleotides: TGTGCCAGCAGCCCCTGGACTAGCGCCGGAGAGACCCAGTACTTC.

The chain links TRBV18 to TRBJ1-5, with TRBD1 identical over 9 bases. V trimming: 5 bases; J trimming: 2 bases; junction bases outside the gene matches: 7. Germline loops: CDR1 KGHSH, CDR2 LQKENI. This CDR3 region has 16 residues. CDR3 amino acids: CASSTAQGAGNQPQHF. Written as DNA, the CDR3 is TGTGCCAGCTCAACAGCACAGGGGGCTGGCAATCAGCCCCAGCATTTT.

This clone was detected only a few times. V is TRBV6-8 and J is TRBJ2-3; TRBD2 matches at 8 bases. The CDR3 is made up of 16 amino acids. J was trimmed by 6 bases and V by 5 bases; bases with no gene match: 13. CDR1 is MNHGY, CDR2 SAAAGT, per germline. CDR3 nucleotides: TGTGCCAGCAGTGCCCCCTCTCGGGGGGGCCGGGATACGCAGTATTTT. This encodes CASSAPSRGGRDTQYF.